A selection of T cell receptor beta chains follows, all from one sample in a study of tumor-infiltrating T cells and Merkel cell polyomavirus. Profiling relied on immunoSEQ multiplex PCR, and the TCRdb table lists in-frame clones only, not all of them. Of 20,000 to 30,000 clones listed, 87% are singletons. The sequencing input was lymph node tissue. These receptor sequences come from a man aged 50 to 60 with Merkel cell carcinoma. Each CDR3 is given with its conserved first and last residue. D genes are given only for firm matches. Not every row has a clone size; where given, it reads once, few, many or a size class.

V gene	clone size	D gene	J gene	CDR3 protein	CDR3 DNA
TRBV19	.	.	TRBJ2-1	CASSTPLATNEQFF	TGTGCCAGTAGTACTCCGCTAGCGACAAATGAGCAGTTCTTC
TRBV5-6	.	.	TRBJ2-2	CASSFLRGTEDTGELFF	TGTGCCAGCAGCTTCCTCCGCGGAACGGAGGACACCGGGGAGCTGTTTTTT
TRBV28	.	TRBD2	TRBJ2-7	CASSLPTSGRHEQYF	TGTGCCAGCAGTTTACCCACTAGCGGGAGACACGAGCAGTACTTC
TRBV28	.	TRBD2	TRBJ2-1	CASSVTSRPFF	TGTGCCAGCAGTGTGACTAGCAGGCCGTTCTTC
TRBV11-2	.	TRBD1	TRBJ2-5	CASSLDMPPGQGWRETQYF	TGTGCCAGCAGCTTAGATATGCCCCCGGGACAGGGCTGGCGAGAGACCCAGTACTTC
TRBV28	once	TRBD2	TRBJ2-1	CASALAGNNEQFF	TGTGCCAGCGCGCTAGCGGGTAACAATGAGCAGTTCTTC
TRBV11-2	.	TRBD1	TRBJ1-6	CASSPEDRGWDSPLHF	TGTGCCAGCAGCCCAGAAGACAGGGGCTGGGATTCACCCCTCCACTTT
TRBV19	.	.	TRBJ2-1	CASSMGPETYNEQFF	TGTGCCAGTAGTATGGGGCCGGAGACCTACAATGAGCAGTTCTTC
TRBV5-4	.	.	TRBJ1-1	CASSPAGQVGTEAFF	TGTGCCAGCAGCCCGGCGGGGCAGGTGGGCACTGAAGCTTTCTTT
TRBV21-1	.	.	TRBJ2-7	CASWPTYEQYF	TGTGCCAGTTGGCCGACCTACGAGCAGTACTTC
TRBV7-2	.	.	TRBJ2-5	CASSARGALIAQYF	TGTGCCAGCAGTGCACGGGGGGCATTAATCGCCCAGTACTTC
TRBV30	.	.	TRBJ2-6	CACIQGGFSGANVLTF	TGTGCCTGTATCCAGGGGGGTTTCTCTGGGGCCAACGTCCTGACTTTC
TRBV7-6	.	TRBD1	TRBJ1-2	CASSLGTGTIYGYTF	TGTGCCAGCAGCTTAGGGACAGGGACAATCTATGGCTACACCTTC
TRBV7-6	once	TRBD2	TRBJ2-7	CASSQGPSGRTSYEQYF	TGTGCCAGCAGCCAGGGGCCTAGCGGGAGGACCTCCTACGAGCAGTACTTC
TRBV4-2	.	TRBD2	TRBJ2-3	CASNEGGPDTQYF	TGTGCCAGCAACGAGGGAGGGCCAGATACGCAGTATTTT
TRBV7-2	.	.	TRBJ2-3	CASNPGLSTDTQYF	TGTGCCAGTAACCCGGGACTCAGCACAGATACGCAGTATTTT
TRBV30	.	.	TRBJ2-7	CAWRDYTYEQYF	TGTGCCTGGAGGGACTACACCTACGAGCAGTACTTC
TRBV15	.	TRBD1	TRBJ1-2	CATSRVDRDYTF	TGTGCCACCAGCAGAGTGGACAGGGACTACACCTTC
TRBV5-4	.	.	TRBJ2-5	CASSTKVQGFRETQYF	TGTGCCAGCAGCACCAAGGTTCAGGGGTTTCGGGAGACCCAGTACTTC
TRBV9	.	TRBD2	TRBJ2-5	CASSDGGGGGQETQYF	TGTGCCAGCAGCGATGGGGGGGGAGGTGGGCAAGAGACCCAGTACTTC
TRBV7-8	.	.	TRBJ1-2	CASSSTTGYGYTF	TGTGCCAGCAGCTCAACAACGGGCTATGGCTACACCTTC
TRBV4-1	.	TRBD2	TRBJ2-1	CASSHILGTGRAAFF	TGCGCCAGCAGCCACATCCTAGGGACCGGGAGGGCCGCGTTCTTC
TRBV23-1	.	.	TRBJ1-2	CASSPLEGLNYGYTF	TGCGCCAGCTCGCCGTTGGAGGGGCTTAACTATGGCTACACCTTC
TRBV30	few	.	TRBJ2-1	CAWAGLSYNEQFF	TGTGCCTGGGCGGGACTTTCCTACAATGAGCAGTTCTTC
TRBV5-1	.	.	TRBJ2-3	CASSLMGTLQGSDTQYF	TGCGCCAGCAGCTTAATGGGGACGTTACAGGGCTCAGATACGCAGTATTTT
TRBV27	.	.	TRBJ1-1	CASFQNTEAFF	TGTGCCAGCTTTCAGAACACTGAAGCTTTCTTT
TRBV18	.	.	TRBJ1-2	CASSPPWGDNYGYTF	TGTGCCAGCTCACCACCGTGGGGGGATAACTATGGCTACACCTTC
TRBV6-6	.	TRBD2	TRBJ2-5	CAGRTSGSLGETQYF	TGTGCCGGAAGGACTAGCGGGAGTTTGGGAGAGACCCAGTACTTC
TRBV18	once	.	TRBJ2-7	CASSPVWGQKNYEQYF	TGTGCCAGCTCACCTGTTTGGGGCCAGAAGAACTACGAGCAGTACTTC
TRBV7-9	.	.	TRBJ2-5	CASTPSETQYF	TGTGCCAGCACCCCTTCTGAGACCCAGTACTTC
TRBV6-5	.	TRBD2	TRBJ2-1	CASSYSWVAGTWLRFF	TGTGCCAGCAGTTACAGTTGGGTAGCGGGGACCTGGTTACGGTTCTTC
TRBV2	.	TRBD1	TRBJ1-2	CASSEETGGSGYTF	TGTGCCAGCAGTGAAGAGACAGGGGGGAGTGGCTACACCTTC
TRBV6-1	once	TRBD1	TRBJ1-1	CASSDPPGQGEAFF	TGTGCCAGCAGTGACCCTCCGGGACAGGGTGAAGCTTTCTTT
TRBV6-4	.	.	TRBJ1-1	CASSDGRGRRSLNTEAFF	TGTGCCAGCAGTGACGGGAGGGGCCGCAGATCTTTGAACACTGAAGCTTTCTTT
TRBV30	few	.	TRBJ2-2	CAWRVRGGAGELFF	TGTGCCTGGAGGGTCAGGGGTGGGGCCGGGGAGCTGTTTTTT
TRBV4-1	.	.	TRBJ2-3	CASSQRDTQYF	TGCGCCAGCAGCCAGAGGGATACGCAGTATTTT
TRBV6-5	.	.	TRBJ2-1	CASSTGYEQFF	TGTGCCAGCAGTACAGGGTATGAGCAGTTCTTC
TRBV2	.	TRBD2	TRBJ2-3	CASSVSGRPTDTQYF	TGTGCCAGCAGTGTTAGCGGGAGGCCGACAGATACGCAGTATTTT
TRBV5-4	.	TRBD1	TRBJ2-4	CASSSGQGRDIQYF	TGTGCCAGCAGCTCCGGACAGGGTAGGGACATTCAGTACTTC
TRBV7-8	.	TRBD2	TRBJ2-5	CASSLVLAGGQETQYF	TGTGCCAGCAGCTTAGTGTTAGCGGGGGGCCAAGAGACCCAGTACTTC
TRBV27	.	TRBD2	TRBJ2-7	CASSSSSGRISYEQYF	TGTGCCAGCAGTTCCTCTAGCGGGAGGATTTCCTACGAGCAGTACTTC
TRBV7-2	.	TRBD2	TRBJ2-3	CASSLDAAGGDFTQYF	TGTGCCAGCAGCTTAGATGCGGCGGGAGGGGACTTTACGCAGTATTTT
TRBV6-6	.	.	TRBJ2-4	CASSYLGGGGIQYF	TGTGCCAGCAGTTACTTGGGGGGAGGTGGCATTCAGTACTTC
TRBV7-3	few	TRBD2	TRBJ2-1	CASSSGLAGEGEQFF	TGTGCCAGCAGCTCCGGACTAGCGGGGGAGGGTGAGCAGTTCTTC
TRBV5-1	.	TRBD1	TRBJ2-1	CASSSGQGPYNEQFF	TGCGCCAGCAGCTCCGGACAGGGTCCCTACAATGAGCAGTTCTTC
TRBV28	.	.	TRBJ1-2	CASSRGLRGYTF	TGTGCCAGCAGTAGAGGGTTGCGGGGCTACACCTTC